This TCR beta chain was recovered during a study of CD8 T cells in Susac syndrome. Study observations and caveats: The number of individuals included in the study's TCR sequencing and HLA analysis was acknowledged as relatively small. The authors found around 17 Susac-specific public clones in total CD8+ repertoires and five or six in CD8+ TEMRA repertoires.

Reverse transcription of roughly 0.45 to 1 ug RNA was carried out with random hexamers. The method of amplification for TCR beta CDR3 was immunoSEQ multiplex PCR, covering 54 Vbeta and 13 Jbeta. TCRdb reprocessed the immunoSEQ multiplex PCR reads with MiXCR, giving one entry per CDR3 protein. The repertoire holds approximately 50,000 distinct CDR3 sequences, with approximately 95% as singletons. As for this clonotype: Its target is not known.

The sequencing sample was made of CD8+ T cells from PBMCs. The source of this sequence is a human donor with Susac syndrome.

This CDR3 is CASSQEIGNNQPQHF. CDR3 sequence (DNA): TGTGCCAGCAGCCAAGAAATAGGGAACAATCAGCCCCAGCATTTT. The chain joins TRBV4-2 to TRBJ1-5; D uncertain. CDR3 length equals 15 residues. Germline assignment: CDR1 LGHNA and CDR2 YNFKEQ. V shed 0 bases and J shed 3 bases, with 9 bases lying between them.